This TCR beta chain was sequenced during a study of T cell responses to AZD1222 COVID-19 vaccine. V was shortened by 4 bases and J by 4 bases, with 17 bases between the two germline ends. The length of the CDR3 is 16 residues. CDR1 ENHRY and CDR2 SYGVKD come from the germline V gene. As to this clone: Antigen unknown.

Some clones are missing from TCRdb's copy, which holds only in-frame ones; the method was immunoSEQ multiplex PCR. The table shows 44,000 or so clones, with around 80% occurring only once. Study outcomes and limitations: Seropositive status at baseline applied to only a handful of AZD1222 recipients. In all cases, repertoires were sampled only after the peak T cell response. Spike-specific TCR breadth and depth rose after two AZD1222 doses. Targets within unmutated variant regions were reportedly found for nearly half of spike-specific TCRs.

Material: peripheral blood, obtained 28 days after the second dose of the MenACWY control vaccine. This sequence was found in an adult who received the MenACWY meningococcal vaccine as a control. The genes are TRBV10-3 and TRBJ1-3, with D unclear. CDR3 residues: CAISGSMGLGGNTIYF. DNA for the CDR3: TGTGCCATCAGTGGCAGTATGGGGTTAGGCGGAAACACCATATATTTT.